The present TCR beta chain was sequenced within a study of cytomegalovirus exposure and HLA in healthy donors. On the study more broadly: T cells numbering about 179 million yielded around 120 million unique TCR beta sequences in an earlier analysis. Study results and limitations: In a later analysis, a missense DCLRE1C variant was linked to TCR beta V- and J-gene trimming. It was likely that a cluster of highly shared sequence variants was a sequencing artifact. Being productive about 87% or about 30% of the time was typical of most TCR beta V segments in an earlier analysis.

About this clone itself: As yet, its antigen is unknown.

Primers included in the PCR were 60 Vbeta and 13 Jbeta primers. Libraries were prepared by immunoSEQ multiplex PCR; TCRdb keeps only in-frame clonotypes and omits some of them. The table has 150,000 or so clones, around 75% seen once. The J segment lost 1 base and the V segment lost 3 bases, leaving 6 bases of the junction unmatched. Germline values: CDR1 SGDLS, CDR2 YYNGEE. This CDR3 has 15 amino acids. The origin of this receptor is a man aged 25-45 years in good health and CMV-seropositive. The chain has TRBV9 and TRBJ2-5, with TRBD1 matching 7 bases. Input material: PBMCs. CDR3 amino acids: CASSAPGQSQETQYF. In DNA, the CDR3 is TGTGCCAGCAGCGCTCCGGGACAGAGCCAAGAGACCCAGTACTTC.